Following are 22 T cell receptor beta chains from one sample sequenced in a study of CD8+ T cells in alopecia areata. RNA, once extracted, was reverse transcribed into cDNA for use as the sequencing template. TCRdb's copy holds only in-frame clones and misses some; the assay was immunoSEQ multiplex PCR. Here the sample spans approximately 140,000 clones, 87% being singletons. This specimen was CD8+ T cells sorted from blood, taken at week 0. The receptors derive from a human donor with alopecia areata.

The chain combines TRBV4-1 with TRBJ2-5; 8 bases fit TRBD1. The CDR3 contains 13 residues. Germline values: CDR1 MGHRA, CDR2 YSYEKL. The trim removed 3 bases at V and 5 bases at J, leaving 2 bases unmatched. This chain's CDR3 is CASSQRQGETQYF. The CDR3 coding sequence is TGCGCCAGCAGCCAGAGACAGGGGGAGACCCAGTACTTC.

The chain recombines TRBV7-9 with TRBJ2-2; 7 bases line up with TRBD1. After removal of 5 bases from V and 1 base from J, the junction contained 4 bases not matched to a gene. Germline V gene sequence: CDR1 SEHNR, CDR2 FQNEAQ (reference sequence). CDR3 length equals 15 residues. The CDR3 DNA reads TGTGCCAGCAGCCTCGGACAGGAGAACACCGGGGAGCTGTTTTTT. It codes for CASSLGQENTGELFF.

The chain couples TRBV6-6 to TRBJ2-3; D not resolved. This CDR3 has 11 amino acids. The V gene's germline CDR1 is MNHNY and CDR2 SVGAGI (reference sequence). Trimming shortened V by 2 bases and J by 4 bases, and 1 base separated the two germline ends. CDR3 in amino acids: CASSYPDTQYF. The CDR3 DNA follows: TGTGCCAGCAGTTACCCAGATACGCAGTATTTT.

This clone appeared a few times. The chain links TRBV5-1 to TRBJ2-7; 7 nucleotides match TRBD1. The junction had 7 bases not matched to a gene; V was cut back by 1 base and J by 0 bases. Germline V gives CDR1 SGHRS, CDR2 YFSETQ. The CDR3 is 16 amino acids. The CDR3 DNA sequence: TGCGCCAGCAGCTTGCCTCTTGGGACAGACTCCTACGAGCAGTACTTC. Encoded protein: CASSLPLGTDSYEQYF.

The chain combines TRBV7-7 with TRBJ1-1, with D uncertain. There are 13 residues in the CDR3. Between the trimmed V and J ends, which lost 1 base and 1 base, there was a span of 4 bases. The germline V gene encodes CDR1 SSHAT and CDR2 FNYEAQ (reference sequence). The CDR3 sequence is CASSLGRNTEAFF. DNA for the CDR3: TGTGCCAGCAGCTTAGGCAGGAACACTGAAGCTTTCTTT.

The rearrangement uses TRBV7-6 and TRBJ2-1; 10 nucleotides align to TRBD1. This CDR3 has 14 amino acids. Germline assignment: CDR1 SGHVS and CDR2 FNYEAQ. The trim removed 8 bases at V and 6 bases at J, leaving 7 bases unmatched. The chain's CDR3 is CASAGQGVGNEQFF. CDR3 nucleotide sequence: TGTGCCAGCGCCGGACAGGGGGTGGGCAATGAGCAGTTCTTC.

The J gene is TRBJ2-7, the V gene TRBV7-8; no definite D call. Germline assignment: CDR1 SGHVS and CDR2 FQNEAQ. The CDR3 is 12 residues long. The V gene lost 1 base and the J gene lost 4 bases, with 5 bases spanning the gap. CDR3 amino acids: CASSLGAYEQYF. As DNA, the CDR3 is TGTGCCAGCAGCTTAGGGGCATACGAGCAGTACTTC.

V is TRBV4-1 and J is TRBJ2-1, with D maybe TRBD2 (6 bases). The length of the CDR3 is 14 residues. Per the germline V gene, CDR1 is MGHRA and CDR2 is YSYEKL. Trimming removed 4 bases at V and 5 bases at J, with 12 bases between. CDR3 amino acids: CASSPRLEDNEQFF. In DNA form, the CDR3 reads TGCGCCAGCAGCCCGAGACTAGAGGACAATGAGCAGTTCTTC.

This clone has a handful of counts. The chain recombines TRBV29-1 with TRBJ1-2, with D possibly TRBD1 on 5 matching bases. The CDR3 covers 15 residues. From germline, CDR1 is SQVTM and CDR2 ANQGSEA. V gave up 6 bases and J gave up 4 bases, with 21 bases separating them. The CDR3 here is CSVVTGTEISYGYTF. The CDR3, as DNA: TGCAGCGTCGTTACCGGGACGGAGATTAGCTATGGCTACACCTTC.

The gene calls are TRBV13 and TRBJ1-1; D call uncertain. With 0 bases removed from V and 4 bases from J, the gap between germline ends came to 15 bases. Germline CDR1 PRHDT, CDR2 FYEKMQ (reference sequence). The CDR3 sequence is 16 residues long. The CDR3 loop reads CASSLGLRGPGTEAFF. As DNA, the CDR3 is TGTGCCAGCAGCTTAGGCCTACGAGGGCCCGGCACTGAAGCTTTCTTT.

On this clone itself: Other DNA sequences from this sample encode an identical CDR3 as well. The chain joins TRBV9 to TRBJ2-6, with D hard to call. The germline gives CDR1 SGDLS, CDR2 YYNGEE. The V gene lost 3 bases and the J gene lost 0 bases, with 1 base spanning the gap. The CDR3 is 13 residues long. CDR3 residues: CASSDSGANVLTF. The CDR3 nucleotides read TGTGCCAGCAGCGACTCTGGGGCCAACGTCCTGACTTTC.

V usage is TRBV29-1 and J usage is TRBJ1-2; no reliable D call. Germline CDR1 SQVTM, CDR2 ANQGSEA. Trimming left V 7 bases short and J 2 bases short, with 14 bases between. The length of the CDR3 is 13 residues. CDR3: CSGGPLANYGYTF. The CDR3 DNA is TGCAGCGGTGGGCCTTTAGCCAACTATGGCTACACCTTC.

The chain combines TRBV27 with TRBJ1-4, with 7 bases matching TRBD1. The CDR3 spans 15 residues. In germline, CDR1 is MNHEY, CDR2 SMNVEV (reference sequence). Germline trimming cut 4 bases from V and 7 bases from J; bases unmatched to any gene: 9. The CDR3 sequence is CASSSRQGSGEKLFF. The CDR3 DNA reads as TGTGCCAGCAGTTCTCGACAGGGTTCGGGTGAAAAACTGTTTTTT. The full variable domain, its missing parts supplied by reference TRBV27 and TRBJ1-4, is EAQVTQNPRYLITVTGKKLTVTCSQNMNHEYMSWYRQDPGLGLRQIYYSMNVEVTDKGDVPEGYKVSRKEKRNFPLILESPSPNQTSLYFCASSSRQGSGEKLFFGSGTQLSVL.

This chain connects TRBV27 to TRBJ2-5; D gene unclear. The germline V gene has CDR1 MNHEY and CDR2 SMNVEV (reference sequence). This CDR3 has 16 amino acids. The V end was cut by 2 bases, the J end by 0 bases, with 13 bases between. The CDR3: CASSLIPPRDQETQYF. The CDR3 DNA reads as TGTGCCAGCAGTTTAATACCCCCTAGGGACCAAGAGACCCAGTACTTC.

The gene calls are TRBV7-9 and TRBJ2-7, with a weak D call TRBD2 (5 bases). V was clipped by 0 bases and J by 5 bases, with 8 bases between them. Germline loops: CDR1 SEHNR, CDR2 FQNEAQ (reference sequence). This CDR3 comprises 13 residues. The chain's CDR3 is CASSLALSDEQYF. In nucleotides, the CDR3 is TGTGCCAGCAGCTTAGCTCTTAGCGACGAGCAGTACTTC. The entire variable domain, with the rest obtained from reference TRBV7-9 and TRBJ2-7, is as follows: DTGVSQNPRHKITKRGQNVTFRCDPISEHNRLYWYRQTLGQGPEFLTYFQNEAQLEKSRLLSDRFSAERPKGSFSTLEIQRTEQGDSAMYLCASSLALSDEQYFGPGTRLTVT.

For this clone: This sample also contains other DNA sequences that code for the same CDR3. The gene calls are TRBV7-2 and TRBJ2-7; unclear D gene. V lost 5 bases, J lost 2 bases, and 13 bases lay in between. Germline assignment: CDR1 SGHTA and CDR2 FQGNSA. This CDR3 is 14 amino acids long. CDR3 in DNA: TGTGCCAGCAGCCCCCCCGGCGGTACCTACGAGCAGTACTTC. It translates to CASSPPGGTYEQYF.

The chain joins TRBV27 to TRBJ2-1, with a tentative D call TRBD1 (5 bases). Germline V gene data show CDR1 as MNHEY and CDR2 as SMNVEV (reference sequence). This CDR3 is 17 amino acids long. V gave up 5 bases and J gave up 4 bases, with 21 bases separating them. The CDR3 DNA reads as TGTGCCAGCAGTCCTCTACATCAGGGTCCCCTATACAATGAGCAGTTCTTC. Its protein is CASSPLHQGPLYNEQFF.

The chain uses TRBV25-1 and TRBJ2-7; D is possibly TRBD1 (5 bases). Per the germline V gene, CDR1 is MGHDK and CDR2 is SYGVNS. The CDR3 contains 13 residues. V shed 7 bases and J shed 3 bases, with 13 bases lying between them. CDR3 nucleotide sequence: TGTGCCAGCATGGGCAGGGCCCGCTACGAGCAGTACTTC. Protein sequence: CASMGRARYEQYF.

V is TRBV6-5 and J is TRBJ2-2; TRBD1 aligns across 10 bases. CDR3 length equals 15 residues. Germline CDR1 is MNHEY and CDR2 is SVGAGI. The V segment lost 7 bases and the J segment 4 bases; nucleotides outside the gene matches: 6. As DNA, the CDR3 is TGTGCCAGCACGACAGGGGGCTTTGGCACCGGGGAGCTGTTTTTT. Translating it yields CASTTGGFGTGELFF.

The chain joins TRBV5-4 to TRBJ2-1; D possibly corresponds to TRBD2 (5 bases). V was trimmed by 7 bases and J by 4 bases, leaving 21 bases between them. CDR1 is SGHNT, CDR2 YYREEE, per germline (reference sequence). There are 16 residues in the CDR3. The CDR3 loop is CASPRLAEHLYNEQFF. In nucleotides, the CDR3 is TGTGCCAGCCCGCGGCTAGCAGAACACCTATACAATGAGCAGTTCTTC.

This clone has a handful of counts. The CDR3 sequence is CSVEVRAATYEQYF. In DNA, the CDR3 is TGCAGCGTTGAGGTTAGGGCGGCCACCTACGAGCAGTACTTC. V is TRBV29-1 and J is TRBJ2-7; D remains unclear. This CDR3 region has 14 residues. The V gene's germline CDR1 is SQVTM and CDR2 ANQGSEA. V was pared by 3 bases and J by 2 bases, with 14 bases between.

V is TRBV30 and J is TRBJ2-5, with 8 bases aligning to TRBD1. The J call may be wrong; the DNA end is better matched by TRBJ2-7. The CDR3 is 12 amino acids. CDR1 is GTSNPN, CDR2 SVGIG, per germline (reference sequence). CDR3: CAGGQVSYEQYF. The CDR3 bases are TGTGCCGGGGGACAGGTCTCCTACGAGCAGTACTTC.